The TCR beta chain described here comes from a study of blood T cell repertoires in COVID-19. Overall study context: From T cells, B-cell-depleted T cells, or PBMCs came the material, which was cDNA or gDNA.

Germline CDR1 is LGHDT and CDR2 is YNNKEL (reference sequence). The CDR3 has 13 amino acids. As concerns this clone: One end of the junction is discordant with germline, which a read error may explain.

Clones were sequenced by immunoSEQ multiplex PCR, and TCRdb holds only the in-frame ones, with some missing. This table holds approximately 35,000 clones, approximately 88% found once. The V and J genes are TRBV3-1 (or the pseudogene TRBV3-2) and TRBJ2-1; D is ambiguous. The sequence was collected from a man aged 60 to 69 with active COVID-19. Sequenced: peripheral blood. In DNA form, the CDR3 reads TGTGCCAGCAGTCAAGGAATAGCCGGTGAGCAGTTCTTC. This codes for CASSQGIAGEQFF.